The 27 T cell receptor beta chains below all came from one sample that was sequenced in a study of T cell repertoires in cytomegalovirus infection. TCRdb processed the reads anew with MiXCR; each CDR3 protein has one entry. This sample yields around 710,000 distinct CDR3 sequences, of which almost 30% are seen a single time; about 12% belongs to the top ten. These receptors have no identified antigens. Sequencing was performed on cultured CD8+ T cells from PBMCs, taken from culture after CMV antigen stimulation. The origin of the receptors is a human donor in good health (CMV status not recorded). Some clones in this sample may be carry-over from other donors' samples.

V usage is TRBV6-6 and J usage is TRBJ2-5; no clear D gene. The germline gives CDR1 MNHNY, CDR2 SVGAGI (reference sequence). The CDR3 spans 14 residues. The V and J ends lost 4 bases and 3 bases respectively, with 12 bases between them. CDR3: CASSSLGAKETQYF. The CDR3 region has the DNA TGTGCCAGCAGTTCGCTAGGAGCTAAAGAGACCCAGTACTTC.

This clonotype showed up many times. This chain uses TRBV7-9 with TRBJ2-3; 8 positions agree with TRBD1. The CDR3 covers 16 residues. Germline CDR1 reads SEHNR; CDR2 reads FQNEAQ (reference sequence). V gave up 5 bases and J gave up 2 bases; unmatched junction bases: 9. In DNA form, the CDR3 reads TGTGCCAGCAGCGGACAGGACAGGGAACACACAGATACGCAGTATTTT. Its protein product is CASSGQDREHTDTQYF.

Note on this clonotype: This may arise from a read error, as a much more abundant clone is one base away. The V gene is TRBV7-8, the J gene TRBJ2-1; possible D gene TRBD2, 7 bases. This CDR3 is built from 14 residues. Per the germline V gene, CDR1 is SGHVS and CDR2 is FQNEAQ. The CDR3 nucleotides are TGTGCCAGCACCACCCCCGGGGGGCCGAATGAGCAGTCCTTC. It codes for CASTTPGGPNEQSF. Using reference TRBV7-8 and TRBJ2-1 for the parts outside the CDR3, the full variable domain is GAGVSQSPRYKVAKRGQDVALRCDPISGHVSLFWYQQALGQGPEFLTYFQNEAQLDKSGLPSDRFFAERPEGSVSTLKIQRTQQEDSAVYLCASTTPGGPNEQSFGPGTRLTVL.

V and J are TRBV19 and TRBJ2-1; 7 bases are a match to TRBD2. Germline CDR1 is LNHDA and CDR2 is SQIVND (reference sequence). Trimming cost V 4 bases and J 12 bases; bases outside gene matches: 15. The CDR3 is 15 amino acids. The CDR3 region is CASSSSGLGGIVQFF. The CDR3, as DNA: TGTGCCAGTAGTAGTAGCGGGCTTGGGGGAATTGTGCAGTTCTTC.

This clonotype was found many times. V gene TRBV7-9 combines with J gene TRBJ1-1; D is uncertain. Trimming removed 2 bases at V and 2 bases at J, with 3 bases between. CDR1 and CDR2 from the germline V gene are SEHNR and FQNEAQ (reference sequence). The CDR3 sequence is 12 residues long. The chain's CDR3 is CASSLFNTEAFF. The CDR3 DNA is TGTGCCAGCAGCTTATTTAACACTGAAGCTTTCTTT. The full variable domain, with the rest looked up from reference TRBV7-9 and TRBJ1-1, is DTGVSQNPRHKITKRGQNVTFRCDPISEHNRLYWYRQTLGQGPEFLTYFQNEAQLEKSRLLSDRFSAERPKGSFSTLEIQRTEQGDSAMYLCASSLFNTEAFFGQGTRLTVV.

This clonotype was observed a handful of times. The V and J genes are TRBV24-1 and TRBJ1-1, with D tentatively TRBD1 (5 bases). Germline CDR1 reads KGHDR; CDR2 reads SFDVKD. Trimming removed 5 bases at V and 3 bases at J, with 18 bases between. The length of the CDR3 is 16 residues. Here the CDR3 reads CATSVTITRDDTEAFF. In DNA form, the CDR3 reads TGTGCCACCAGTGTTACGATTACCCGGGACGACACTGAAGCTTTCTTT.

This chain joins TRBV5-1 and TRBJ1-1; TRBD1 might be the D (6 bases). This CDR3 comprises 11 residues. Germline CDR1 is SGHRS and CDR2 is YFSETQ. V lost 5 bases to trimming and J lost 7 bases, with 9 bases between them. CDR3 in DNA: TGCGCCAGCAGATCAGGGGTTGAAGCTTTCTTT. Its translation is CASRSGVEAFF.

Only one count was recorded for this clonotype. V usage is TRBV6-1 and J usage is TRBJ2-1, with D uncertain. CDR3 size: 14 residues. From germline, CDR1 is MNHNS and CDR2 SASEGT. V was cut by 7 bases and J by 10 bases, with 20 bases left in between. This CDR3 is CASTSEPGRNEQFF. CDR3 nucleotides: TGTGCCAGCACCTCTGAGCCCGGACGTAACGAGCAGTTCTTC.

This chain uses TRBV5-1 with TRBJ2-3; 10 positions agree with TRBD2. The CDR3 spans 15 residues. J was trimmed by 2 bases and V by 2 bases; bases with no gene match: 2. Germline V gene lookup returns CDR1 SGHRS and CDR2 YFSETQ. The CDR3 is CASSFLAGDTDTQYF. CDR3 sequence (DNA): TGCGCCAGCAGCTTCCTAGCGGGGGACACAGATACGCAGTATTTT.

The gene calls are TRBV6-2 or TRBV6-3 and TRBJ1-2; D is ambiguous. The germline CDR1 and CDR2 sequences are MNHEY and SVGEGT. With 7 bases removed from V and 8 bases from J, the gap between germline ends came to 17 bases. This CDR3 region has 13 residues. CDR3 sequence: CASNLRQASGYTF. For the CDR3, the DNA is TGTGCCAGCAATCTCCGCCAGGCTTCGGGCTACACCTTC.

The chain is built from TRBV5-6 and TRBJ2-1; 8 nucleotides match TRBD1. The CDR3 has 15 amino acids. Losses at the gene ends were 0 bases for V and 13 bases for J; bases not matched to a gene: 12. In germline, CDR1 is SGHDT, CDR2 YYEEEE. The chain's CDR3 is CASSLGTGFLMEQFF. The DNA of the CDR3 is TGTGCCAGCAGCTTGGGGACAGGGTTCCTAATGGAACAGTTCTTC.

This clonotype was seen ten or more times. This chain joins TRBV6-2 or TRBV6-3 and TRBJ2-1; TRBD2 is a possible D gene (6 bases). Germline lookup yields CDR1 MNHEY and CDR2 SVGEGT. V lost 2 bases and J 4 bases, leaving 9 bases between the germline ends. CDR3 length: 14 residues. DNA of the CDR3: TGTGCCAGCAGTTACCAAGGGACTTACAATGAGCAGTTCTTC. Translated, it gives CASSYQGTYNEQFF.

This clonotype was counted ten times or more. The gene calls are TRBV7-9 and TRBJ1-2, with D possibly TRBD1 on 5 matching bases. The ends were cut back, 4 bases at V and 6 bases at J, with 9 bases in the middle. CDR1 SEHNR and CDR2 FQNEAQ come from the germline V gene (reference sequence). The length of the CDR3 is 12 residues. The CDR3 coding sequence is TGTGCCAGCAGCTCGGGGGGGAATGGCTACACCTTC. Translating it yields CASSSGGNGYTF.

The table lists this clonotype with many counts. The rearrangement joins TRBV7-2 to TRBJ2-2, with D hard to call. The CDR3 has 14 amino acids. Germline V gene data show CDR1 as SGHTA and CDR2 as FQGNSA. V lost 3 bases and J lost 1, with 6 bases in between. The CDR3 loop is CASSFTQNTGELFF. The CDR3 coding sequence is TGTGCCAGCAGCTTCACCCAGAACACCGGGGAGCTGTTTTTT.

The CDR3 loop is CASGPLGSDTQYF. CDR3 coding DNA: TGTGCCAGTGGACCTCTAGGGTCAGATACGCAGTATTTT. The V gene is TRBV11-2, the J gene TRBJ2-3; D is undetermined. Trimming removed 9 bases from V and 4 bases from J, with 14 bases in between. The CDR3 has 13 amino acids. Per the germline V gene, CDR1 is SGHAT and CDR2 is FQNNGV.

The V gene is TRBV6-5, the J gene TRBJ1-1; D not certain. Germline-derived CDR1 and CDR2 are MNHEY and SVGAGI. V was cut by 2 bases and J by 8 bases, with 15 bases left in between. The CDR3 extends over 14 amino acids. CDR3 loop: CASSYGGPGSEAFF. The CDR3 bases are TGTGCCAGCAGTTACGGTGGACCGGGCAGCGAAGCTTTCTTT.

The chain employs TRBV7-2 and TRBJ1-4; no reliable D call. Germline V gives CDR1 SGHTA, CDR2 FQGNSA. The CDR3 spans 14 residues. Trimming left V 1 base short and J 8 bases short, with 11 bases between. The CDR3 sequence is CASSLGALGEKLFF. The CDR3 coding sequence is TGTGCCAGCAGCTTAGGGGCCCTAGGGGAAAAACTGTTTTTT. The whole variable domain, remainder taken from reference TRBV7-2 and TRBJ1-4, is GAGVSQSPSNKVTEKGKDVELRCDPISGHTALYWYRQSLGQGLEFLIYFQGNSAPDKSGLPSDRFSAERTGGSVSTLTIQRTQQEDSAVYLCASSLGALGEKLFFGSGTQLSVL.

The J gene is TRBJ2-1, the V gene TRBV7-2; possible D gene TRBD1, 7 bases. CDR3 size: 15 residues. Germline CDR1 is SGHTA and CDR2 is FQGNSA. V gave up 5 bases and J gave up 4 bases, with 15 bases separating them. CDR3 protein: CASSPKQGTYNEQFF. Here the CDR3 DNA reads TGTGCCAGCAGCCCGAAACAGGGGACTTACAATGAGCAGTTCTTC.

The DNA of the CDR3 is TGTGCCAGCGGATTAGCGGGGGGCTACTACGAGCAGTACGTC. It is translated as CASGLAGGYYEQYV. This sequence joins TRBV27 and TRBJ2-7; TRBD2 matches at 10 bases. Germline V gene sequence: CDR1 MNHEY, CDR2 SMNVEV (reference sequence). The CDR3 consists of 14 residues. Trimming at V came to 8 bases and at J to 3 bases, leaving 7 bases not matched to a gene.

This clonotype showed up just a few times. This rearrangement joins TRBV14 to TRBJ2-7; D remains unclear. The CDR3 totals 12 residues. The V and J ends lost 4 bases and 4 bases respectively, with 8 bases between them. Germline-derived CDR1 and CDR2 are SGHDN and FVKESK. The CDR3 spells CASSPTHYEQYF. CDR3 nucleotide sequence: TGTGCCAGCAGCCCTACCCATTACGAGCAGTACTTC.

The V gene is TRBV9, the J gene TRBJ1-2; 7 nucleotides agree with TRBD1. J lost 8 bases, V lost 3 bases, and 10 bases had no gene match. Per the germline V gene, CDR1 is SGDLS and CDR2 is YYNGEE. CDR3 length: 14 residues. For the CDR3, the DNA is TGTGCCAGCAGCGCAGGGGGGGGGCGCAAAGGCTACACCTTC. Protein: CASSAGGGRKGYTF.

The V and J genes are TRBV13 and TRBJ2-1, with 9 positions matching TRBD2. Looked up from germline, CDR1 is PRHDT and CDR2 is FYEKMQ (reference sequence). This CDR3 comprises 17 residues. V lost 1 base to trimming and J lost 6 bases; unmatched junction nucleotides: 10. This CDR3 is CASSLVQRGARVNEQFF. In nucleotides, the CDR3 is TGTGCCAGCAGCTTAGTCCAGCGGGGGGCCCGGGTCAATGAGCAGTTCTTC.

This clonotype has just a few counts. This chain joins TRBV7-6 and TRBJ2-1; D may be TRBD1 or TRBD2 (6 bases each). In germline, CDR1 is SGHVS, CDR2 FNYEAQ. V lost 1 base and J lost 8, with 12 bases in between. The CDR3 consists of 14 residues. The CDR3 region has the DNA TGTGCCAGCAGCTTAGGGGGGGCCCTTCATGAGCAGTTCTTC. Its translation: CASSLGGALHEQFF.

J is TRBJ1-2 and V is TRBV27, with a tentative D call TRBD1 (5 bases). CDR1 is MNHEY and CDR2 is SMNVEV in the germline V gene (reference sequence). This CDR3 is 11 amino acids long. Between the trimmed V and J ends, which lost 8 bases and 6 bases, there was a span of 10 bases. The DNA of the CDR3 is TGTGCCAGCCGGGGAGGGGATGGCTACACCTTC. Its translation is CASRGGDGYTF.

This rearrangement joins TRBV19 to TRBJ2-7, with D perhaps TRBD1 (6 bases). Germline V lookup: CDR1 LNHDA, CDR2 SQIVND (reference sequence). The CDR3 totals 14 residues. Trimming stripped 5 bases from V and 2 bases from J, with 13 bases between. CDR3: CASSVRDTPYEQYF. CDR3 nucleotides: TGTGCCAGTAGTGTCCGGGACACACCCTACGAGCAGTACTTC. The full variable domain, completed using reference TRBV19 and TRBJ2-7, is DGGITQSPKYLFRKEGQNVTLSCEQNLNHDAMYWYRQDPGQGLRLIYYSQIVNDFQKGDIAEGYSVSREKKESFPLTVTSAQKNPTAFYLCASSVRDTPYEQYFGPGTRLTVT.

The CDR3 region has the DNA TGCGCCAGCAGCCAAGAGGGAGGGGGCCGGGAGACCCAGTACTTC. Protein: CASSQEGGGRETQYF. The rearrangement links TRBV4-3 to TRBJ2-5; D is tentatively TRBD1 or TRBD2 (7 bases each). CDR1 and CDR2 from the germline V gene are LGHNA and YSLEER. V shed 0 bases and J shed 5 bases, with 13 bases lying between them. This CDR3 region has 15 residues.

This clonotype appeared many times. CDR3 nucleotide sequence: TGTGCCAGCATCAAAGGAGGGGTTGATACGCAGTATTTT. Its protein product is CASIKGGVDTQYF. The rearrangement uses TRBV7-8 and TRBJ2-3, with D possibly being TRBD2 (6 bases). The germline V and J ends were trimmed by 7 bases and 6 bases, with 14 bases remaining between them. The CDR3 runs 13 residues. Germline CDR1 reads SGHVS; CDR2 reads FQNEAQ.